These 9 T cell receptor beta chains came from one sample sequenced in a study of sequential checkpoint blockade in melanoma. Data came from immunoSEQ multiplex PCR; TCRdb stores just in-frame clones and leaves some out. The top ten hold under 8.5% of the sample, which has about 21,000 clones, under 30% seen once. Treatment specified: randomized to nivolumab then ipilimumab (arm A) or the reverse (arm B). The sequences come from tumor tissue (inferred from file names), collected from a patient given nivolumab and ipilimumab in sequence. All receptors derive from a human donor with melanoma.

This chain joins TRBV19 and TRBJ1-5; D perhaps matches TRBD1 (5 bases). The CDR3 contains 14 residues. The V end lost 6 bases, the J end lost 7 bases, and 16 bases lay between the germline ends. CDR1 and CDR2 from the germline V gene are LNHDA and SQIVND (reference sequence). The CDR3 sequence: CASRSSGIVQPQHF. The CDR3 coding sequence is TGTGCCAGTAGAAGTTCAGGGATAGTACAGCCCCAGCATTTT.

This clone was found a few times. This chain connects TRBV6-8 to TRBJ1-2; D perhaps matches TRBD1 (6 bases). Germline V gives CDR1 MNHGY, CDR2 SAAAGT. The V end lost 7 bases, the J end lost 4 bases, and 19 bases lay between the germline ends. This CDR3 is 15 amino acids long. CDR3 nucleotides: TGTGCCAGCACCCCGACAGGACCCCTAGTCTATGGCTACACCTTC. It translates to CASTPTGPLVYGYTF.

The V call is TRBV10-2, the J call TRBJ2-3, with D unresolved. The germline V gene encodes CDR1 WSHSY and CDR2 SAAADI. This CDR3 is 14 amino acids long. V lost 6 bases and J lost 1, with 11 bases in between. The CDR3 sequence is CASRGPLGTDTQYF. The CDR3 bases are TGCGCCAGCAGAGGACCCCTCGGCACAGATACGCAGTATTTT.

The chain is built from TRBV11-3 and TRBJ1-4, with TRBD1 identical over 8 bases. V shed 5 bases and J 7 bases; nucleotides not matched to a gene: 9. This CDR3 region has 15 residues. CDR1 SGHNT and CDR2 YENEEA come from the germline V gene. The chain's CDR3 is CASSLSGGSGEKLFF. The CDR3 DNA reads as TGTGCCAGCAGCCTATCAGGGGGCTCTGGTGAAAAACTGTTTTTT. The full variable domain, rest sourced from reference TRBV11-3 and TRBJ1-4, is EAGVVQSPRYKIIEKKQPVAFWCNPISGHNTLYWYLQNLGQGPELLIRYENEEAVDDSQLPKDRFSAERLKGVDSTLKIQPAELGDSAVYLCASSLSGGSGEKLFFGSGTQLSVL.

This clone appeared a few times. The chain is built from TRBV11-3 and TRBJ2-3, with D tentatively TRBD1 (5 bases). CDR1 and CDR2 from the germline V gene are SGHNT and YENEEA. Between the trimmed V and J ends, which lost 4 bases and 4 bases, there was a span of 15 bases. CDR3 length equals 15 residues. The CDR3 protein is CASSSHLGQPDTQYF. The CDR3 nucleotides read TGTGCCAGCAGCTCACATTTAGGACAACCAGATACGCAGTATTTT.

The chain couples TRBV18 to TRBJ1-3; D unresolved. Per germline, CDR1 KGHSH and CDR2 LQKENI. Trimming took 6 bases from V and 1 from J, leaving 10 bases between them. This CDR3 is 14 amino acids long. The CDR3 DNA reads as TGTGCCAGCTCTCCAGTTGAATCTGGAAACACCATATATTTT. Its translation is CASSPVESGNTIYF.

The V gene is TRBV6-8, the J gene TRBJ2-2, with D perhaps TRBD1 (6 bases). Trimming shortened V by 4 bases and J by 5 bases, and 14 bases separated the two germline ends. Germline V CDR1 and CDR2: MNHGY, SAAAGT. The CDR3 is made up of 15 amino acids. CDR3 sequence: CASSLQGSQTGELFF. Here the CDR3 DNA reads TGTGCCAGCAGTTTACAGGGTTCCCAGACCGGGGAGCTGTTTTTT.

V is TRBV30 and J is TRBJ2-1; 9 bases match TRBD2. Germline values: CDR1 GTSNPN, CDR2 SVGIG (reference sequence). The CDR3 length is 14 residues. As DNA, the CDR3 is TGTGCTCTGAGTCCCAGCGGGGGGTACAATGAGCAGTTCTTC. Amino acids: CALSPSGGYNEQFF.

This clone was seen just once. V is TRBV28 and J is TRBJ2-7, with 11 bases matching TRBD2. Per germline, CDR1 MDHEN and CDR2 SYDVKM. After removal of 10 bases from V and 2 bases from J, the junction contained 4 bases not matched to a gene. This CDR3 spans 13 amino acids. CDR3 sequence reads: CATLAGGPYEQYF. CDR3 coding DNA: TGTGCCACTCTAGCGGGGGGACCCTACGAGCAGTACTTC.